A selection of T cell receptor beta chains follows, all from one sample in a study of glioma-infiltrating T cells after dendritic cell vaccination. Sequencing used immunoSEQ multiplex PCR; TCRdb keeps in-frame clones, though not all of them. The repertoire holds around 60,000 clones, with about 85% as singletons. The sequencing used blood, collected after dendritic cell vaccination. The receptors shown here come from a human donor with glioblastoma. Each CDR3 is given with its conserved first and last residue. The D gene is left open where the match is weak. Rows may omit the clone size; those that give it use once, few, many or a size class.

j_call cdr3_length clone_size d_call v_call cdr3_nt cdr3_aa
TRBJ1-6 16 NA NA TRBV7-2 TGTGCCAGCAGCTTAGTTCCCTTGCGGATTAATTCACCCCTCCACTTT CASSLVPLRINSPLHF
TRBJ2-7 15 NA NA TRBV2 TGTGCCAGCAGTTCCCAGGGGCCGAGCTCCTACGAGCAGTACTTC CASSSQGPSSYEQYF
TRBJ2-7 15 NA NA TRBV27 TGTGCCAGCAGTTTAGGTGGGGGGAACTCCTACGAGCAGTACTTC CASSLGGGNSYEQYF
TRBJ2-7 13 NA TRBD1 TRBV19 TGTGCCAGTAGCGACGGGACAGGCTACGAGCAGTACTTC CASSDGTGYEQYF
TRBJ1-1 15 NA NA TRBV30 TGTGCCTGGTTATCCAGGGTTCCGCTTCCCACTGAAGCTTTCTTT CAWLSRVPLPTEAFF
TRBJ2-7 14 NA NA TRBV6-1 TGTGCCAGCAACAGTGCGGGACCATACTTCGAGCAGTACTTC CASNSAGPYFEQYF
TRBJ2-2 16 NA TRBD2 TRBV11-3 TGTGCCAGCAGCTCAGCACTAGCGGGGGGTGCCGGGGAGCTGTTTTTT CASSSALAGGAGELFF
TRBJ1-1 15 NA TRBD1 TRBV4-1 TGCGCCAGCAGCCAACCGGGACAGGGGAAGACTGAAGCTTTCTTT CASSQPGQGKTEAFF
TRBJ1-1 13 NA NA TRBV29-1 TGCAGCGTTGAAATCAGTTCAATCACTGAAGCTTTCTTT CSVEISSITEAFF
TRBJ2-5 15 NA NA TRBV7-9 TGTGCCAGCAGCCTCATAACAGGGTACCAAGAGACCCAGTACTTC CASSLITGYQETQYF
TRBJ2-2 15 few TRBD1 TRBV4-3 TGCGCCAGCAGCCAGACAGGGGGAGGGACCGGGGAGCTGTTTTTT CASSQTGGGTGELFF
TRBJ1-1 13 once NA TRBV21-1 TGTGCCAGCAGCAAAGCCGGGGGGGAGGAGGCTTTCTTT CASSKAGGEEAFF
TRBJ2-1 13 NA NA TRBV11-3 TGTGCCAGCAGCTTAGGACAGCACAATGAGCAGTTCTTC CASSLGQHNEQFF
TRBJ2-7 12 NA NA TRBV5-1 TGCGCCAGCAGTGGCAGCTCCTACGAGCAGTACTTC CASSGSSYEQYF
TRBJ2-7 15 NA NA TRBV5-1 TGCGCCAGCAGCCCGAGGGGGGGGGAATCCTACGAGCAGTACTTC CASSPRGGESYEQYF
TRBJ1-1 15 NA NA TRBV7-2 TGTGCCAGCAGGGGGGCGTTGGACGGGAACACTGAAGCTTTCTTT CASRGALDGNTEAFF
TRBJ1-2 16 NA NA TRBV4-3 TGCGCCAGCAGCCAAGATTCGGGAGGTGGGGGCTATGGCTACACCTTC CASSQDSGGGGYGYTF
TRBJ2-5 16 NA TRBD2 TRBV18 TGTGCCAGCTCACCAAAGCCGCGGGGGGGCGGAGAGACCCAGTACTTC CASSPKPRGGGETQYF
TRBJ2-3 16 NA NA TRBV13 TGTGCCAGCAGCTTAGAAGGACTCACCGGCACAGATACGCAGTATTTT CASSLEGLTGTDTQYF
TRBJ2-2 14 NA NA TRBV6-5 TGTGCCAGCAGTTACTCGCAGGGGATCGGGGAGCTGTTTTTT CASSYSQGIGELFF
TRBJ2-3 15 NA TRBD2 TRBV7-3 TGTGCCAGCAGCTCAGGGCTAGCGGGAACCGATACGCAGTATTTT CASSSGLAGTDTQYF
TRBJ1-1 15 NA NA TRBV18 TGTGCCAGCTCACCACCGAACAGCATGAACACTGAAGCTTTCTTT CASSPPNSMNTEAFF
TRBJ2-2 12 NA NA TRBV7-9 TGTGCCAGCGAGAGATTTACCGGGGAGCTGTTTTTT CASERFTGELFF
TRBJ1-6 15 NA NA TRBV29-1 TGCAGCGTTAGCTTAACGGGTTCCTATAATTCCCCCCTCCACTTT CSVSLTGSYNSPLHF
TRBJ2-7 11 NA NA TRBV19 TGTGCCAGTAGTATCGGGGTCGAGCAGTACTTC CASSIGVEQYF